This TCR beta chain was found in a study of persistence of HIV-infected CD4 T cells. Whole-study context: Median time on suppressive ART was around 8 years.

For this clone: The target antigen is unknown.

Cells were stimulated nonspecifically with anti-CD3/anti-CD28 magnetic beads. Sorting selected CD4+ T cells upregulating both CD40 ligand and CD69. This was the immunoSEQ version 4 assay in survey mode. TCRdb's copy holds only in-frame clones and misses some; the assay was immunoSEQ multiplex PCR. There are 35,000 to 40,000 clones in the sample; approximately 88% occur only once, and 1.3% lies in the top ten. The receptor was isolated from an adult man with HIV who was CMV-seropositive. Sequences were derived from CD4+ T cells sorted from PBMCs after roughly 18-hour stimulation, sampled from a patient who received antiretroviral therapy.

CDR3 loop: CASSPPGGSEQFF. Here the CDR3 DNA reads TGTGCCAGCTCACCACCAGGCGGTAGTGAGCAGTTCTTC. The chain recombines TRBV18 with TRBJ2-1; the D is unclear. The CDR3 extends over 13 amino acids. Germline CDR1 KGHSH, CDR2 LQKENI. V was clipped by 0 bases and J by 9 bases, with 9 bases between them.